This T cell receptor beta chain was identified during a study of T cells in Graves' hyperthyroidism and ophthalmopathy. Study-level points and caveats: A median 6.5 months before onset, the model predicted ophthalmopathy.

Patients were excluded for uncontrolled infection, other autoimmune disease, pregnancy or lactation. PBMCs were derived from about 10 ml fresh peripheral blood. It was RNA transcripts that yielded the amplified TCR beta CDR3 regions. Using the HTBI primer set, a first-round RT-PCR was run on the TCR CDR3. TCRdb independently ran MiXCR on the multiplex PCR reads; one entry per CDR3 protein. The sample has approximately 530,000 distinct CDR3 sequences; roughly 17% are singletons. Deletions cut 2 bases from V and 0 bases from J, with 13 bases between. The germline CDR1 and CDR2 sequences are GTSNPN and SVGIG (reference sequence). This CDR3 has 15 residues. This clonotype was detected ten times or more. Its antigen is currently unknown.

The chain couples TRBV30 to TRBJ1-2, with D possibly being TRBD1 (6 bases). The receptor comes from a woman under 30 with Graves' hyperthyroidism. Source material: blood. DNA of the CDR3: TGTGCCTGGAGTAGGACGGGACACACTAACTATGGCTACACCTTC. This translates into CAWSRTGHTNYGYTF.